Each of the 3 T cell receptor beta chains below was sequenced from the same sample in a study of T cell responses to AZD1222 COVID-19 vaccine. Here immunoSEQ multiplex PCR was the method, and the copy in TCRdb shows in-frame clones only, minus some. The table includes more than 150,000 clones, approximately 94% detected once. The specimen was peripheral blood, collected 28 days after the second AZD1222 dose. These receptor sequences come from an adult who received the AZD1222 COVID-19 vaccine.

The chain couples TRBV5-6 to TRBJ2-5, with D uncertain. V shed 7 bases and J shed 4 bases, with 8 bases lying between them. This CDR3 spans 11 amino acids. In germline, CDR1 is SGHDT, CDR2 YYEEEE. DNA for the CDR3: TGTGCCAGCGCTACGGGAGAGACCCAGTACTTC. Protein: CASATGETQYF.

J is TRBJ1-1 and V is TRBV7-9, with TRBD1 as a possible D gene (5 bases). This CDR3 region has 17 residues. Germline CDR1 is SEHNR and CDR2 is FQNEAQ (reference sequence). Trimming shortened V by 1 base and J by 6 bases, and 21 bases separated the two germline ends. This CDR3 is CASSLGRGEGRSSEAFF. Here the CDR3 DNA reads TGTGCCAGCAGCTTAGGGCGAGGGGAGGGCAGAAGTTCTGAAGCTTTCTTT.

V is TRBV19 and J is TRBJ2-5; 9 bases line up with TRBD2. With 4 bases clipped from V and 2 bases from J, the junction kept 8 bases outside the gene matches. Per germline, CDR1 LNHDA and CDR2 SQIVND (reference sequence). This CDR3 has 16 amino acids. CDR3 DNA: TGTGCCAGTAGTACACACGGGACTAGCTGGCAAGAGACCCAGTACTTC. Protein product: CASSTHGTSWQETQYF.